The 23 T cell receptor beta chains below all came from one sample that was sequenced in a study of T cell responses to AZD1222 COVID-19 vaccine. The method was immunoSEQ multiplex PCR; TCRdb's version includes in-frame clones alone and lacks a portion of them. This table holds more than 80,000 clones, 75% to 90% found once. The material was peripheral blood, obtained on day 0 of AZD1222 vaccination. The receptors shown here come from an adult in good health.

The CDR3 loop is CASIIRTSVTQETQYF. The CDR3 DNA reads TGCGCCAGCATCATCCGGACTAGCGTAACCCAAGAGACCCAGTACTTC. The chain couples TRBV23-1 to TRBJ2-5; 9 bases agree with TRBD2. TRBV23-1 is sorted into the ORF group, with uncertain function. V was clipped by 7 bases and J by 1 base; unmatched bases: 10. This CDR3 has 16 amino acids.

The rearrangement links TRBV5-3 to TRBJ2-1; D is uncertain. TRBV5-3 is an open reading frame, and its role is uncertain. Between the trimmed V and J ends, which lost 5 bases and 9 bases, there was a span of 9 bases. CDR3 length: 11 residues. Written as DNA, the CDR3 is TGTGCCAGAAGAGCGCCTTTTGAGCAGTTCTTC. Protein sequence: CARRAPFEQFF.

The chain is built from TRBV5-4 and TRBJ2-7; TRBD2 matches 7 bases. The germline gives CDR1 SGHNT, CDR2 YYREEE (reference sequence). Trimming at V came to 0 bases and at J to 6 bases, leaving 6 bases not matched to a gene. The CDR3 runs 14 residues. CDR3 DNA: TGTGCCAGCAGCTTGGTAGCGGGCCTCGGCGAGCAGTACTTC. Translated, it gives CASSLVAGLGEQYF.

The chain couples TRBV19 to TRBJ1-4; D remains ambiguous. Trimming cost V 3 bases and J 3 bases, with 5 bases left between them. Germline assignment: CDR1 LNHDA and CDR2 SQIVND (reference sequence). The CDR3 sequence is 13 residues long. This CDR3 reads CASSIRANEKLFF. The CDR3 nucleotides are TGTGCCAGTAGTATCCGGGCTAATGAAAAACTGTTTTTT.

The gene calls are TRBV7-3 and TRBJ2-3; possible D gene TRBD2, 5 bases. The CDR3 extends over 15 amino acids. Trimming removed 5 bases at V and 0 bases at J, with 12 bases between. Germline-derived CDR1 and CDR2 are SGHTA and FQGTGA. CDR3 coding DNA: TGTGCCAGCAGCCCTCGAGGGCGAAGCACAGATACGCAGTATTTT. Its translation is CASSPRGRSTDTQYF. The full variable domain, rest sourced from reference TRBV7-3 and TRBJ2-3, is GAGVSQTPSNKVTEKGKYVELRCDPISGHTALYWYRQSLGQGPEFLIYFQGTGAADDSGLPNDRFFAVRPEGSVSTLKIQRTERGDSAVYLCASSPRGRSTDTQYFGPGTRLTVL.

In DNA form, the CDR3 reads TGTGCCGCCGCCAAGGGTTCAACTAACTATGGCTACACCTTC. Encoded protein: CAAAKGSTNYGYTF. The chain is built from TRBV24-1 and TRBJ1-2; D unresolved. The CDR3 has 14 amino acids. Germline-derived CDR1 and CDR2 are KGHDR and SFDVKD. The ends were cut back, 12 bases at V and 0 bases at J, with 16 bases in the middle.

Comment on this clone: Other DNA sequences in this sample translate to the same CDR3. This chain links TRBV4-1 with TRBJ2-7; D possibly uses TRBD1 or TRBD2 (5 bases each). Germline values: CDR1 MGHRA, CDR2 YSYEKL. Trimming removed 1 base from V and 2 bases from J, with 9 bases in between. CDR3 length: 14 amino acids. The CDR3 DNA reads TGCGCCAGCAGCCAAGGGGACGGCCCCTACGAGCAGTACTTC. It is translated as CASSQGDGPYEQYF.

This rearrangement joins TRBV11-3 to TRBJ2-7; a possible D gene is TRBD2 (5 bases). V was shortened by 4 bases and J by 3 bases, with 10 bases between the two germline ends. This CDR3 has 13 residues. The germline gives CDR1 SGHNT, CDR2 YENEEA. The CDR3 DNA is TGTGCCAGCAGCTCCCGAGAGGGCTACGAGCAGTACTTC. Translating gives CASSSREGYEQYF.

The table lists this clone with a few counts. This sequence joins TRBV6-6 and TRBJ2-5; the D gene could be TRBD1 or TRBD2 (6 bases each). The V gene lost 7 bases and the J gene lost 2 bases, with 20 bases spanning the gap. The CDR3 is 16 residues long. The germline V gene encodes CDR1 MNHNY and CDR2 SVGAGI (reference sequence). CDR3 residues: CASTRSGGAGQETQYF. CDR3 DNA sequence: TGTGCCAGCACTCGATCCGGGGGCGCGGGACAAGAGACCCAGTACTTC.

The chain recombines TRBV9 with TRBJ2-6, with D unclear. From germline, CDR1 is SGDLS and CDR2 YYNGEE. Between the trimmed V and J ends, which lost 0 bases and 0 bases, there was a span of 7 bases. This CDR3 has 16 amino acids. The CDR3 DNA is TGTGCCAGCAGCGTAGGGACGCTCTCTGGGGCCAACGTCCTGACTTTC. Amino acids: CASSVGTLSGANVLTF.

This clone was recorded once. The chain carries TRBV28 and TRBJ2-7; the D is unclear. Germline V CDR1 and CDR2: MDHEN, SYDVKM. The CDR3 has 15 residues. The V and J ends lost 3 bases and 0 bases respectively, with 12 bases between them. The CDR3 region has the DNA TGTGCCAGCAGTTTGGCGACCCCTAGCTCCTACGAGCAGTACTTC. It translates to CASSLATPSSYEQYF.

CDR3 region: CSAALDGFQQYF. DNA for the CDR3: TGCAGCGCGGCACTCGACGGTTTTCAGCAGTACTTC. The chain carries TRBV29-1 and TRBJ2-7; D gene unclear. The length of the CDR3 is 12 residues. V lost 7 bases and J 8 bases, leaving 18 bases between the germline ends. CDR1 and CDR2 from the germline V gene are SQVTM and ANQGSEA.

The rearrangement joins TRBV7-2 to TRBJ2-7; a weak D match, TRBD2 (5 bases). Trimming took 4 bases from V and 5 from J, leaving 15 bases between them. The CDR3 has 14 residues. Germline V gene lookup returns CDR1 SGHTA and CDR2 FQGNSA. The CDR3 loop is CASSSRRPGDEQYF. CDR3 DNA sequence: TGTGCCAGCAGCTCGCGGAGGCCCGGGGACGAGCAGTACTTC.

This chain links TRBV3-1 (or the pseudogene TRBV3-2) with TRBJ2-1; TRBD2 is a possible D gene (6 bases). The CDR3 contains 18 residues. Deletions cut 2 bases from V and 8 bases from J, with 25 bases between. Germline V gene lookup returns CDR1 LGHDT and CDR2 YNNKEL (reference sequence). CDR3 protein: CASSQRWGVAGLKDEQFF. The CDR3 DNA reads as TGTGCCAGCAGCCAAAGATGGGGGGTGGCGGGATTGAAAGATGAGCAGTTCTTC.

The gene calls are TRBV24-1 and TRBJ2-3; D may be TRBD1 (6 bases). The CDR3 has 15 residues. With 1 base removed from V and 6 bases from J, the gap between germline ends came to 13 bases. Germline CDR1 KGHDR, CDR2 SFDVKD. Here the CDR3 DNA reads TGTGCCACCAGTGATTTCCGGGACATTGGGGATACGCAGTATTTT. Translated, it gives CATSDFRDIGDTQYF.

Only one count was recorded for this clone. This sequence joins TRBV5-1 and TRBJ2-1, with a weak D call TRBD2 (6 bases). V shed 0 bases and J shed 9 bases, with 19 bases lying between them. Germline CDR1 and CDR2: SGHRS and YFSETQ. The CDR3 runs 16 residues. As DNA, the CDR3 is TGCGCCAGCAGCTTGGGGACGGGAGCGATAGGTGGTGAGCAGTTCTTC. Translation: CASSLGTGAIGGEQFF. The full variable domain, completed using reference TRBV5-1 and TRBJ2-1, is KAGVTQTPRYLIKTRGQQVTLSCSPISGHRSVSWYQQTPGQGLQFLFEYFSETQRNKGNFPGRFSGRQFSNSRSEMNVSTLELGDSALYLCASSLGTGAIGGEQFFGPGTRLTVL.

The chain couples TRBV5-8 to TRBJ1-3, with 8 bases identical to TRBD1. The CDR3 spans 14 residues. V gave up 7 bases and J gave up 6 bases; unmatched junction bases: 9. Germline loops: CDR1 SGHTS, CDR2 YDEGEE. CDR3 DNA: TGTGCCAGCCTTTATGACAGGGGCCAAAACACCATATATTTT. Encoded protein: CASLYDRGQNTIYF. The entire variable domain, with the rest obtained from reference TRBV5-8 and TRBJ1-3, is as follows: EAGVTQSPTHLIKTRGQQATLRCSPISGHTSVYWYQQALGLGLQFLLWYDEGEERNRGNFPPRFSGRQFPNYSSELNVNALELEDSALYLCASLYDRGQNTIYFGEGSWLTVV.

The CDR3 protein is CASSQREGRNEQFF. The CDR3 nucleotides are TGCGCCAGCAGCCAGCGGGAGGGCCGCAATGAGCAGTTCTTC. The V gene is TRBV4-3, the J gene TRBJ2-1; TRBD2 agrees at 9 bases. The germline CDR1 and CDR2 sequences are LGHNA and YSLEER. V shed 3 bases, J shed 6 bases, and the junction held 3 bases outside the gene matches. The CDR3 loop spans 14 amino acids.

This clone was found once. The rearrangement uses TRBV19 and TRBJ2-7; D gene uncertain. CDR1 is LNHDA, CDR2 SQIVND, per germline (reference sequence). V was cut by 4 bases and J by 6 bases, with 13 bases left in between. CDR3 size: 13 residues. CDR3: CASSTGRYIEQYF. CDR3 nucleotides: TGTGCCAGTAGTACGGGCCGCTATATCGAGCAGTACTTC.

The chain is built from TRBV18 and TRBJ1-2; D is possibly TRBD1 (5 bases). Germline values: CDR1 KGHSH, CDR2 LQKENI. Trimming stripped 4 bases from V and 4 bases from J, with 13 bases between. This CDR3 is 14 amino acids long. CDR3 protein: CASSLDQGLYGYTF. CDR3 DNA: TGTGCCAGCTCACTTGATCAGGGACTCTATGGCTACACCTTC.

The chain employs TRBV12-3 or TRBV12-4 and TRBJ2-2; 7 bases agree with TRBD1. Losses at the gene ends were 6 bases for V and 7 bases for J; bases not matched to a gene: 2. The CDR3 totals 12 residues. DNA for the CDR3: TGTGCCAGCAGCCAGGGGGTCGGGGAGCTGTTTTTT. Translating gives CASSQGVGELFF.

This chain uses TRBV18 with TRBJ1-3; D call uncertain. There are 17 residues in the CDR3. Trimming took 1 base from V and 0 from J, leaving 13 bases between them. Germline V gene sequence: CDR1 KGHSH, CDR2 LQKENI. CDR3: CASSPQGGGYSGNTIYF. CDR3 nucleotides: TGTGCCAGCTCACCACAAGGCGGAGGGTACTCTGGAAACACCATATATTTT.

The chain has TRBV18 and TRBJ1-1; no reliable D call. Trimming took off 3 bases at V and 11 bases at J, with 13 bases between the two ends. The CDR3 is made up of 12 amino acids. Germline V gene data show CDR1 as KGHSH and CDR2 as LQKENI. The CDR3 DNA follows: TGTGCCAGCTCACCCACAACAGAAAGGGCTTTCTTT. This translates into CASSPTTERAFF. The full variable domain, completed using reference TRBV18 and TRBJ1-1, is NAGVMQNPRHLVRRRGQEARLRCSPMKGHSHVYWYRQLPEEGLKFMVYLQKENIIDESGMPKERFSAEFPKEGPSILRIQQVVRGDSAAYFCASSPTTERAFFGQGTRLTVV.